A selection of T cell receptor beta chains follows, all from one sample in a study of CXCR3-negative and CXCR3-positive naive CD8 T cells. TCRdb reprocessed the 5' RACE reads, keeping one entry per CDR3 protein, no DNA. The listing contains over 70,000 distinct CDR3 sequences. Sample: naive CXCR3- CD8+ T cells from blood. Receptors originate from a human donor in good health. Some clones in this sample may be carry-over from other donors' samples. CDR3s include the opening cysteine and the closing phenylalanine or tryptophan.

J gene: TRBJ2-7
V gene: TRBV27
CDR3 protein: CASSPSGAYEQYF

J gene: TRBJ2-1
V gene: TRBV6-6
CDR3 protein: CASSYSGRVDEQFF

J gene: TRBJ2-1
V gene: TRBV29-1
CDR3 protein: CSVEPQGEQFF

J gene: TRBJ2-1
V gene: TRBV7-9
CDR3 protein: CASSLTPPGPTPYNEQFF

J gene: TRBJ1-2
V gene: TRBV29-1
CDR3 protein: CSVGPQGFYGYTF

J gene: TRBJ1-4
V gene: TRBV4-1
CDR3 protein: CASSQDRVANEKLFF

J gene: TRBJ2-1
V gene: TRBV5-1
CDR3 protein: CASSVTTTSGYPSYNEQFF

J gene: TRBJ2-5
V gene: TRBV28
CDR3 protein: CASRKVDRGSETQYF

J gene: TRBJ2-7
V gene: TRBV29-1
CDR3 protein: CSVVTGVLSSYEQYF

J gene: TRBJ2-5
V gene: TRBV5-6
CDR3 protein: CASGDGGSQETQYF

J gene: TRBJ2-7
V gene: TRBV27
CDR3 protein: CASSFGGYEQYF

J gene: TRBJ2-2
V gene: TRBV19
CDR3 protein: CASSWLSTGELFF

J gene: TRBJ1-6
V gene: TRBV18
CDR3 protein: CASSQDSSLGPYNSPLHF

J gene: TRBJ2-1
V gene: TRBV29-1
CDR3 protein: CSVPEGRGYNEQFF

J gene: TRBJ2-7
V gene: TRBV7-9
CDR3 protein: CASSLALPRANLFEQYF

J gene: TRBJ2-2
V gene: TRBV12-3/TRBV12-4
CDR3 protein: CASSFNGELFF

J gene: TRBJ1-1
V gene: TRBV7-6
CDR3 protein: CASSEQGGNTEAFF

J gene: TRBJ1-4
V gene: TRBV5-1
CDR3 protein: CASSLGVGSTDEKLFF

J gene: TRBJ2-7
V gene: TRBV7-6
CDR3 protein: CASSSETATYEQYF

J gene: TRBJ1-2
V gene: TRBV29-1
CDR3 protein: CSVAGTEGPGYTF

J gene: TRBJ2-1
V gene: TRBV11-2
CDR3 protein: CASSPPPTMIYNEQFF

J gene: TRBJ2-7
V gene: TRBV7-2
CDR3 protein: CASSSTGPLSYEQYF

J gene: TRBJ2-3
V gene: TRBV20-1
CDR3 protein: CSALAGDTDTQYF

J gene: TRBJ2-5
V gene: TRBV4-3
CDR3 protein: CASSLETGTGSETQYF

J gene: TRBJ2-7
V gene: TRBV7-9
CDR3 protein: CASSLPISHYEQYF

J gene: TRBJ2-3
V gene: TRBV11-2
CDR3 protein: CASSANLEPRADTQYF

J gene: TRBJ1-1
V gene: TRBV29-1
CDR3 protein: CSVRQGKTEAFF

J gene: TRBJ2-2
V gene: TRBV29-1
CDR3 protein: CSVGRDTGELFF

J gene: TRBJ2-7
V gene: TRBV5-6
CDR3 protein: CASSDTTLRNEQYF

J gene: TRBJ1-1
V gene: TRBV25-1
CDR3 protein: CASRVTENTEAFF

J gene: TRBJ2-5
V gene: TRBV6-5
CDR3 protein: CASSLSLAGVGETQYF

J gene: TRBJ2-7
V gene: TRBV24-1
CDR3 protein: CATSDRDKPYEQYF

J gene: TRBJ2-7
V gene: TRBV19
CDR3 protein: CASSMTSGRISEQYF

J gene: TRBJ1-2
V gene: TRBV29-1
CDR3 protein: CSVVGDSTFYGYTF

J gene: TRBJ2-7
V gene: TRBV5-1
CDR3 protein: CASSGRGGQGSLRSYEQYF

J gene: TRBJ2-2
V gene: TRBV6-2/TRBV6-3
CDR3 protein: CASSYSEYTGELFF

J gene: TRBJ2-1
V gene: TRBV7-9
CDR3 protein: CASSLVGTGGNEQFF

J gene: TRBJ2-7
V gene: TRBV6-1
CDR3 protein: CASSESSGGGNYEQYF

J gene: TRBJ2-5
V gene: TRBV11-2
CDR3 protein: CASTGFPETQYF

J gene: TRBJ2-1
V gene: TRBV20-1
CDR3 protein: CSASKDWGGNEQFF

J gene: TRBJ2-4
V gene: TRBV14
CDR3 protein: CASSLRDGNIQYF

J gene: TRBJ2-7
V gene: TRBV29-1
CDR3 protein: CSVRDTTYEQYF

J gene: TRBJ1-2
V gene: TRBV18
CDR3 protein: CASSPSGTEFYGYTF

J gene: TRBJ2-7
V gene: TRBV18
CDR3 protein: CASHGTGGNYEQYF

J gene: TRBJ1-1
V gene: TRBV25-1
CDR3 protein: CASFLGAGNTEAFF

J gene: TRBJ2-7
V gene: TRBV5-1
CDR3 protein: CASSLTTGSSYEQYF

J gene: TRBJ2-7
V gene: TRBV25-1
CDR3 protein: CASSESTMASYDQYF

J gene: TRBJ2-1
V gene: TRBV20-1
CDR3 protein: CSASSGGGYNEQFF

J gene: TRBJ2-5
V gene: TRBV7-9
CDR3 protein: CASSLEGLTGRETQYF

J gene: TRBJ1-1
V gene: TRBV6-5
CDR3 protein: CASSYAQGAEAFF

J gene: TRBJ2-7
V gene: TRBV5-1
CDR3 protein: CASSLVFGNEQYF

J gene: TRBJ2-1
V gene: TRBV5-5
CDR3 protein: CASSPGAYSSYNEQFF

J gene: TRBJ2-5
V gene: TRBV11-2
CDR3 protein: CASSSSEGRDQYF

J gene: TRBJ2-3
V gene: TRBV7-2
CDR3 protein: CASSSESQGPTDTQYF

J gene: TRBJ1-1
V gene: TRBV29-1
CDR3 protein: CSVHMGSEAFF